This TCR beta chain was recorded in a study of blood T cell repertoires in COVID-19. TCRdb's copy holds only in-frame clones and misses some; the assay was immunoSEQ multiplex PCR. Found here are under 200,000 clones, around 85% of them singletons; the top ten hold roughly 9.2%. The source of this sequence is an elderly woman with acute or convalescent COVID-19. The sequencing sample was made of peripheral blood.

This CDR3 is CASRGGLAGGEQYF. The CDR3 coding sequence is TGTGCCAGCAGGGGGGGACTAGCGGGAGGCGAGCAGTACTTC. The chain links TRBV6-6 to TRBJ2-7; 15 nucleotides match TRBD2. This CDR3 region has 14 residues. Germline CDR1 and CDR2: MNHNY and SVGAGI (reference sequence). The V segment lost 6 bases and the J segment 6 bases; nucleotides outside the gene matches: 3.